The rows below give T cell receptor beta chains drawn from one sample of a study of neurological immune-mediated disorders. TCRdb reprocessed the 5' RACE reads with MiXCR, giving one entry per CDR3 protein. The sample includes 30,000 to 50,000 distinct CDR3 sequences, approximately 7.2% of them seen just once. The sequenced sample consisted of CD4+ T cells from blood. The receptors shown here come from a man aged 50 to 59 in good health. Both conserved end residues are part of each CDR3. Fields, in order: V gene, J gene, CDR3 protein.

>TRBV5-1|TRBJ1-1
CASSLGGTGGLNTEAFF
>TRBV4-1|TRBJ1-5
CASSQQVRDQPQHF
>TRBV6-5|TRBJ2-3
CASSPRDRGLLFSTDTQYF
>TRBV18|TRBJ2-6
CASSVGGGANVLTF
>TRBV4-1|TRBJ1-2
CASSQDGPSGDYGYTF
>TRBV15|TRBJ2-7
CATSRDLDEAYEQYF
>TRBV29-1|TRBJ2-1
CSVDRFGSYNEQFF
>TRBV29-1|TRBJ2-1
CSVDPGLASSSYNEQFF
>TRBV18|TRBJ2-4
CASSPGDPYRGIAKNIQYF
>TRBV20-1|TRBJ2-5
CSARNWETQYF
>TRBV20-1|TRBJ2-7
CSARTGSSYEQYF
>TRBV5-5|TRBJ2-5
CASSLDPDGMQETQYF
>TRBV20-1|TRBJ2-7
CSADGTWGGRRYEQYF
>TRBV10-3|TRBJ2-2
CVISEVVGEDTGELFF
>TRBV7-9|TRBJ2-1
CASSRNSGRMNEQFF
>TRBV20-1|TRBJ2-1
CSASLAPQQFF
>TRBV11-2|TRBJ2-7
CASSLIRDYQPYEQYF
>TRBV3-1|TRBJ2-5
CASSPAGLETQYF
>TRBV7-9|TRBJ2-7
CASSLVFGMGTYEQYF
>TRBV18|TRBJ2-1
CASSPLGMEQFF
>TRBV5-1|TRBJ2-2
CASSPGRGLAGGELFF
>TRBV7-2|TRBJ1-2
CASSLAQAGTNYGYTF
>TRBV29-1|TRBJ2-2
CSVDAGTNTGELFF
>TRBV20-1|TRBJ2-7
CSAPGQPIKGPKLGEQYF
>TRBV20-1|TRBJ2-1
CSASSESSYNEQFF
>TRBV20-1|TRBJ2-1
CSARGGRGVHEQFF
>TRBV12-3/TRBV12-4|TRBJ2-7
CASSSGTGSSYEQYF
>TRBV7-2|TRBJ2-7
CASSFVGGAGDEQYF
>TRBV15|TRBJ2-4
CATSRDQLSGKNIQYF
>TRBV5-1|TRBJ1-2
CASNQGNGNYGYTF
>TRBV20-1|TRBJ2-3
CSARPHKITDTQYF
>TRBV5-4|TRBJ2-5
CASSLDWRGKTQYF
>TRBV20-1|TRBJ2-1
CSAGGLAGGTRSYNEQFF
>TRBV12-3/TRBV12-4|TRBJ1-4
CASSLATRADNEKLFF
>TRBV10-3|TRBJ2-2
CAISEPRGENTGELFF